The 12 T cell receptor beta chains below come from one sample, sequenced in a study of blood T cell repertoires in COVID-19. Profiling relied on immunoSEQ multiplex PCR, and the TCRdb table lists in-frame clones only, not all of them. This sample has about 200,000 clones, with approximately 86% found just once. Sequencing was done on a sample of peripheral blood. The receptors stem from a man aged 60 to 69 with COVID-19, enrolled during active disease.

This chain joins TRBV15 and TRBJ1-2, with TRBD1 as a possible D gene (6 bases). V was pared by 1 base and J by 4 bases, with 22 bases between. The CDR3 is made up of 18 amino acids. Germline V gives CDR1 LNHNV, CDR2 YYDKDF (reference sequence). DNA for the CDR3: TGTGCCACCAGCAGAGGGGCGGGGGGCAGGCTCGGGTTCTATGGCTACACCTTC. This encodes CATSRGAGGRLGFYGYTF.

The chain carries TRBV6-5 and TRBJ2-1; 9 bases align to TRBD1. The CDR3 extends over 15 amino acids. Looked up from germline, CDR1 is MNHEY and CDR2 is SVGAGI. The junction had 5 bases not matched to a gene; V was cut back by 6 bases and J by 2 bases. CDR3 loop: CASSRQGGAYNEQFF. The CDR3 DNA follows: TGTGCCAGCAGCCGACAGGGGGGGGCCTACAATGAGCAGTTCTTC.

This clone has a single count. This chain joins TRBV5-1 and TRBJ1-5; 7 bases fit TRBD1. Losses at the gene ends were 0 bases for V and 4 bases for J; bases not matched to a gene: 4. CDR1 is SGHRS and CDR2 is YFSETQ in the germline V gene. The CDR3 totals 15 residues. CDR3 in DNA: TGCGCCAGCAGCTTGGCCGGGACAGCAAATCAGCCCCAGCATTTT. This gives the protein CASSLAGTANQPQHF.

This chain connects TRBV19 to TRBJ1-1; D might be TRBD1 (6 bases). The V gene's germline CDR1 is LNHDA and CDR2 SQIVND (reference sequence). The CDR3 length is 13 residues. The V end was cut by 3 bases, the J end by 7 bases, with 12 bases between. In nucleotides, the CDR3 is TGTGCCAGTAGTATTAAACAGGGAAGTGAAGCTTTCTTT. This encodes CASSIKQGSEAFF. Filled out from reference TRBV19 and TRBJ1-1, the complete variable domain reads DGGITQSPKYLFRKEGQNVTLSCEQNLNHDAMYWYRQDPGQGLRLIYYSQIVNDFQKGDIAEGYSVSREKKESFPLTVTSAQKNPTAFYLCASSIKQGSEAFFGQGTRLTVV.

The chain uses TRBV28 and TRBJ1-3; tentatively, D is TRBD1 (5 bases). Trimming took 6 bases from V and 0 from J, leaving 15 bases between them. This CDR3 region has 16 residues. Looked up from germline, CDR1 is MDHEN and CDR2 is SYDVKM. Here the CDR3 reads CASRIGTYRSGNTIYF. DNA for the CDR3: TGTGCCAGCAGAATAGGGACTTACCGCTCTGGAAACACCATATATTTT.

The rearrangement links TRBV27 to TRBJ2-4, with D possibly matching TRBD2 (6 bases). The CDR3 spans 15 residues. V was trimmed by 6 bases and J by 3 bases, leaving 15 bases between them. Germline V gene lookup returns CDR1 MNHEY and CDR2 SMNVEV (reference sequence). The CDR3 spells CASRAARAGKNIQYF. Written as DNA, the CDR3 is TGTGCCAGCAGAGCTGCCCGAGCGGGCAAAAACATTCAGTACTTC.

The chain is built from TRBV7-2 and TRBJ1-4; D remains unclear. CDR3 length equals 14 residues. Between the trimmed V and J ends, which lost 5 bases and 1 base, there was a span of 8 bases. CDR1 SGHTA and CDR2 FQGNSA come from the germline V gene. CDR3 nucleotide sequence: TGTGCCAGCAGCCCACGAGGAACTAATGAAAAACTGTTTTTT. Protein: CASSPRGTNEKLFF.

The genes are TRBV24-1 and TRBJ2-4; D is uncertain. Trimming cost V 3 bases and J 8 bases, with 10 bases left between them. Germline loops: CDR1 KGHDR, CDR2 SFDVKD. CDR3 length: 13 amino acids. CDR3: CATSDRLLDIQYF. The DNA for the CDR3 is TGTGCCACCAGTGATCGACTCCTGGACATTCAGTACTTC.

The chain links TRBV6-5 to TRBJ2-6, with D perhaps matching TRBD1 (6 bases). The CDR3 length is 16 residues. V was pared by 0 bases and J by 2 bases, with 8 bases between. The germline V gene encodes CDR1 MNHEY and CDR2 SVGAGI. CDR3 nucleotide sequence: TGTGCCAGCAGTTACTCGAAGGGGGCTGGGGCCAACGTCCTGACTTTC. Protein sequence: CASSYSKGAGANVLTF.

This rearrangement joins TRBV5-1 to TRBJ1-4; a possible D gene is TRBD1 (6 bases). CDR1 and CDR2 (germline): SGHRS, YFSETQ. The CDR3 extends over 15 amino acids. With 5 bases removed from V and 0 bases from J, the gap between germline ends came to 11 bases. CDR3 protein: CASRYTGTTNEKLFF. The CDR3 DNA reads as TGCGCCAGCAGATACACAGGGACAACTAATGAAAAACTGTTTTTT.

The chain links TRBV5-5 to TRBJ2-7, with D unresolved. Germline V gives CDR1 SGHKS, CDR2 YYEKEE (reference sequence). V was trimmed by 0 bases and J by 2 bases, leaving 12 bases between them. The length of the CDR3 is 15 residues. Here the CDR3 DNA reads TGTGCCAGCAGCTTGGACACTACACCGACCTACGAGCAGTACTTC. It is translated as CASSLDTTPTYEQYF.

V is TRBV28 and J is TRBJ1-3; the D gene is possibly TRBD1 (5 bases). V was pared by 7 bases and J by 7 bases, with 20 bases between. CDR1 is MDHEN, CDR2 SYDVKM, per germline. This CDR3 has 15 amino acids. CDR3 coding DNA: TGTGCCAGCACGATCGCGGGGGGTCTCAGGAACACCATATATTTT. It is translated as CASTIAGGLRNTIYF.